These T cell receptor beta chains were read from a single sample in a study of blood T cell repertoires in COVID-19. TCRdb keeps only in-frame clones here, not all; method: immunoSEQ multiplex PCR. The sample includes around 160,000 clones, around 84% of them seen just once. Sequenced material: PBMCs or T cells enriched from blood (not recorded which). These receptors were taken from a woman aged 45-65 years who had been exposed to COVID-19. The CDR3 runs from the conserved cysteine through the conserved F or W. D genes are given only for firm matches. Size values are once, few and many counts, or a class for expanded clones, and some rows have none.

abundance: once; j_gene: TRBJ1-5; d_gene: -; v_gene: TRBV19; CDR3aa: CASSADIEPQHF; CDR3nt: TGTGCCAGTAGTGCCGACATTGAGCCCCAGCATTTT
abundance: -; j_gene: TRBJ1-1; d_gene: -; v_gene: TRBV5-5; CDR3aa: CASSLGSGGVLTEAFF; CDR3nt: TGTGCCAGCAGCTTGGGTTCTGGGGGGGTGCTCACTGAAGCTTTCTTT
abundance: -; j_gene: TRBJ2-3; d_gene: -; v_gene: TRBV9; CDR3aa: CASSVGAGATDTQYF; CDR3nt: TGTGCCAGCAGCGTAGGTGCGGGGGCTACAGATACGCAGTATTTT
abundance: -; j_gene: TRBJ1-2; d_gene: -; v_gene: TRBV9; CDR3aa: CASSVGLYGYTF; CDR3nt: TGTGCCAGCAGCGTAGGTCTCTATGGCTACACCTTC
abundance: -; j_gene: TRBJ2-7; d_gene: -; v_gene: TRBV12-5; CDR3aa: CASGSDSGEQYF; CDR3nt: TGTGCTAGTGGTTCAGACTCAGGGGAGCAGTACTTC
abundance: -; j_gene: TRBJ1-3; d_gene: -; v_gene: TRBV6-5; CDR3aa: CASSYSRTGNTIYF; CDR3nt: TGTGCCAGCAGTTACTCGAGGACTGGAAACACCATATATTTT
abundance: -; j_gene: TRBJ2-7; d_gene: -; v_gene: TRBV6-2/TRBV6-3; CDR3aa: CASSYSMPRQSAYEQYF; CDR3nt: TGTGCCAGCAGTTACTCGATGCCCCGACAGTCGGCCTACGAGCAGTACTTC
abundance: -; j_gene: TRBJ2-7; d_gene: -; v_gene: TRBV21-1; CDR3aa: CASSKEISGGSSYEQYF; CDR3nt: TGTGCCAGCAGCAAAGAGATCTCGGGGGGATCTTCCTACGAGCAGTACTTC
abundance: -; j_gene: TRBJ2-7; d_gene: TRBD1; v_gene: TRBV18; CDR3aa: CASSPTGATGSYEQYF; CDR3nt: TGTGCCAGCTCACCAACGGGCGCGACAGGGAGCTACGAGCAGTACTTC
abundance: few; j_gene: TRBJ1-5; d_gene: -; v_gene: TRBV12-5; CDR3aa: CASGWAHSNQPQHF; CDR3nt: TGTGCTAGTGGTTGGGCCCATAGCAATCAGCCCCAGCATTTT
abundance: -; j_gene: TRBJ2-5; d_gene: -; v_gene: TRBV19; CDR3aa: CASSITAVQETQYF; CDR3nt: TGTGCCAGTAGTATCACAGCTGTCCAAGAGACCCAGTACTTC
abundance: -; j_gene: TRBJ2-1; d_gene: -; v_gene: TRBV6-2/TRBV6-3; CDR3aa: CASSYLASSYNEQFF; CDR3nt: TGTGCCAGCAGTTACTTGGCCAGCTCCTACAATGAGCAGTTCTTC
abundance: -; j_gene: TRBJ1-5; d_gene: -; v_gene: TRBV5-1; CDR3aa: CASSLDGGQPQHF; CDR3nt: TGCGCCAGCAGCTTGGATGGGGGCCAGCCCCAGCATTTT
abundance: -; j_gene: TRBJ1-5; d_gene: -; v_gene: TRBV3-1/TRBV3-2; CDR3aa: CASSQEQGRNQPQHF; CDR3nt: TGTGCCAGCAGCCAAGAGCAGGGTCGCAATCAGCCCCAGCATTTT
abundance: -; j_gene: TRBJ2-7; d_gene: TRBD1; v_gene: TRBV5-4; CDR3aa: CASSLVGQGFREQYF; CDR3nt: TGTGCCAGCAGCTTGGTTGGACAGGGGTTTAGGGAGCAGTACTTC
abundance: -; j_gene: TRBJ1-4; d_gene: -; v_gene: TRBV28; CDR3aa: CASSFDGSNEKLFF; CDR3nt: TGTGCCAGCAGTTTCGACGGGTCGAATGAAAAACTGTTTTTT
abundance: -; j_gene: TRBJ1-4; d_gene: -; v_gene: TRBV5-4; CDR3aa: CASSPDGGNEKLFF; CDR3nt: TGTGCCAGCAGCCCGGACGGAGGGAATGAAAAACTGTTTTTT
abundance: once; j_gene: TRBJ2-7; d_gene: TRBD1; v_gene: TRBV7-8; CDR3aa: CASSQRRDRGRLGYEQYF; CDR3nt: TGTGCCAGCAGCCAGCGGCGGGACAGGGGGCGACTTGGCTACGAGCAGTACTTC
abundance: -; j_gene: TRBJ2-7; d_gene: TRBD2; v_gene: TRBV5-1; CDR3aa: CASSFSGSSHEQYF; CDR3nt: TGCGCCAGCAGCTTCAGCGGGAGCTCTCACGAGCAGTACTTC
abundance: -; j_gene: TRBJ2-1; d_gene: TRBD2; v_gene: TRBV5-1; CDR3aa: CASSFRAGGPGEQFF; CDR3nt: TGCGCCAGCAGCTTTAGAGCGGGAGGGCCAGGTGAGCAGTTCTTC
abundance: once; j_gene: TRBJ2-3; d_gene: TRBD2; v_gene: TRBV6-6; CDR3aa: CASSQKRGGWDTQYF; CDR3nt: TGTGCCAGCAGTCAAAAGCGGGGGGGCTGGGATACGCAGTATTTT
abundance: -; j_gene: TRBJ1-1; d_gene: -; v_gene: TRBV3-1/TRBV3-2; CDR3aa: CASSRTGTNTEAFF; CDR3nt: TGTGCCAGCAGCCGTACAGGGACGAACACTGAAGCTTTCTTT
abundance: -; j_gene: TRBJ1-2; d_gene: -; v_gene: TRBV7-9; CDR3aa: CASSLEGAGYTF; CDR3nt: TGTGCCAGCAGCTTAGAAGGGGCAGGCTACACCTTC
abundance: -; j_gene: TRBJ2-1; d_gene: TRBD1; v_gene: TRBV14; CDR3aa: CASSPPGWTGVEQFF; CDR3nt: TGTGCCAGCAGCCCCCCAGGGTGGACAGGGGTGGAGCAGTTCTTC
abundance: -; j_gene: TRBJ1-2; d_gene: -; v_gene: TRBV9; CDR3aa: CASSVDSENYGYTF; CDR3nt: TGTGCCAGCAGCGTAGATTCCGAGAACTATGGCTACACCTTC
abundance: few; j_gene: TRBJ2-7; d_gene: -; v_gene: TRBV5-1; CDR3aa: CASSLGTTYEQYF; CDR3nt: TGCGCCAGCAGCCTAGGGACAACCTACGAGCAGTACTTC
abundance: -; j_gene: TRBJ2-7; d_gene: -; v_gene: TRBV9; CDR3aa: CASSVRSGWSYEQYF; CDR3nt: TGTGCCAGCAGCGTTAGGAGCGGATGGTCCTACGAGCAGTACTTC
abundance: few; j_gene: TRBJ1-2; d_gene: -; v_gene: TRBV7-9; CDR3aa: CASADRNYGYTF; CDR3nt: TGTGCCAGCGCCGACAGAAACTATGGCTACACCTTC
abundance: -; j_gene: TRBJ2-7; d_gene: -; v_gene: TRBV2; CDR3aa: CASSEGGGRSYEQYF; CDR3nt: TGTGCCAGCAGTGAAGGCGGGGGCCGTTCCTACGAGCAGTACTTC
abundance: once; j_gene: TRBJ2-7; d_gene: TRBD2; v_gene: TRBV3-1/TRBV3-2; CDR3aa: CASSQDSPGTSYEQYF; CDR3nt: TGTGCCAGCAGCCAAGATAGTCCCGGGACTAGCTACGAGCAGTACTTC
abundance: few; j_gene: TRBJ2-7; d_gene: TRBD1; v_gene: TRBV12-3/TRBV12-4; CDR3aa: CATGTGGSYEQYF; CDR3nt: TGTGCCACCGGGACAGGGGGCAGTTACGAGCAGTACTTC
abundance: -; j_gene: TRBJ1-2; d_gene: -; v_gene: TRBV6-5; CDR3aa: CASSRNTGSGYTF; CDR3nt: TGTGCCAGCAGTCGGAACACAGGGAGCGGCTACACCTTC
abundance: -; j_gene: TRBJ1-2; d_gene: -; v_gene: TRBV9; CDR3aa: CASSFAGKDYGYTF; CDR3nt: TGTGCCAGCAGCTTTGCAGGGAAGGATTATGGCTACACCTTC
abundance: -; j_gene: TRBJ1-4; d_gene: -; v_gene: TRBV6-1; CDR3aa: CASSEAQGGGVSNEKLFF; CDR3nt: TGTGCCAGCAGTGAAGCCCAAGGGGGGGGAGTATCTAATGAAAAACTGTTTTTT
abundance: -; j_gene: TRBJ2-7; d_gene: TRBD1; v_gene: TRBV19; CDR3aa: CASSTIRQGWNEQYF; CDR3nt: TGTGCCAGTAGTACTATCCGACAGGGGTGGAACGAGCAGTACTTC
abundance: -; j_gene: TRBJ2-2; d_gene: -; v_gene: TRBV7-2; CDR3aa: CASTPRLVYTGELFF; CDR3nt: TGTGCCAGCACCCCGAGACTTGTCTACACCGGGGAGCTGTTTTTT